This TCR beta chain was identified in a study of molecular identifiers for immune sequencing clone quantification listed by TCRdb under 2018. Background for the entire study: For a replicate experiment, RNA from roughly 21,000 or 96,000 naive CD8 T cells was divided into five aliquots, and four of the five aliquots were sequenced. The study was a methods study using CD8 T cells to benchmark molecular-identifier clustering-based TCR repertoire sequencing (MIDCIRS) and TCR RNA copy counting. Paper-wide results and their limitations: In CMV-specific effector cells, over 99% of molecules were held by clones above 20 RNA copies, whereas under 1% of molecules were held by such clones in naive cells. Modeling estimated about three recovered TCR RNA copies per cell, compared with about ten by digital PCR, which implies about 30% capture efficiency. Spiked-in Jurkat TCR RNA equivalent to a single cell was reported to be detectable even among one million naive CD8 T cells. When barcode sub-clustering was not used, chimeric consensus sequences inflated TCR diversity, with chimeras reaching as high as 47%. The naive libraries included spiked-in Jurkat TCR RNA (10 copies' worth), and this Jurkat TCR RNA is not part of the donor repertoire. The sizes of highly expanded clones could end up underestimated when identical TCR molecules share a barcode.

To note about this clonotype: No antigen is known for it. Germline and junction disagree at one end, which may indicate a read error.

Naive CD8 T cell libraries were made from approximately 20,000 to 1,000,000 sorted cells using 10%, 30% or 50% of purified RNA. On a BD FACSAria II, naive CD8 T cells were FACS-sorted as CD8+CD4-CCR7+CD45RA+ and collected into RLT Plus buffer. Detection sensitivity was tested by spiking Jurkat RNA equal to about 10 TCR copies' worth into samples containing about 20,000-1,100,000 naive CD8 T cells. CD8 T cells were enriched using RosetteSep CD8+ T Cell Enrichment Cocktail and Ficoll-Paque, and the enriched cells then underwent ACK red cell lysis. Receptor libraries were prepared by PCR. The reads were generated on an Illumina HiSeq 4000. Preparation of bulk TCR libraries followed a previously described approach, with the TCR primers listed in Table S5. Total RNA was purified with the Qiagen AllPrep DNA/RNA kit. Reads from multiple sequencing runs of the same library were pooled before analysis. The study's own analysis went as follows. Reads were retained only if an exact TCR constant sequence was present, and the retained reads were trimmed to 150 nt and grouped according to their 12-nt molecular barcodes. Reads within each barcode group were sub-clustered using a 15% Levenshtein threshold, and quality-weighted consensus sequences were constructed for each RNA molecule. Non-functional sequences were filtered out, along with any lower-count sequence sitting one edit away from another sequence. Based on fitting two negative binomial distributions, any barcode sub-cluster with under 20% of the maximum read count was discarded. Using fastp trimming at Q25 and MiXCR clonotype assembly, TCRdb reanalyzed the public sequencing data and kept in-frame beta chains. Identical CDR3 proteins give one entry, which carries the most common genes and DNA. For this entry, the V and J calls and clone size follow TCRdb and not the study's own pipeline. This sample comprises 490,000 or so distinct CDR3 sequences, about a fifth of them detected only once. Clones ranked in the top ten supply more than 0.8% of the sample.

The TCR sequence derives from a human donor in good health. Some libraries in this study had Jurkat cell RNA spiked in. The sequencing input was naive CD8+ T cells from blood, with Jurkat cell RNA spiked in. Sample cell subset or site, as interpreted from the label and publication: FACS-sorted CD8+CD4-CCR7+CD45RA+ naive T cells.

The DNA reads as follows: TGTGCCAGCAGTTTAGGGACTAACAATGAGCAGCTCTTC. This gives the protein CASSLGTNNEQLF. The V gene is TRBV12-3 or TRBV12-4 and the J gene is TRBJ2-1, with a tentative D gene TRBD2 over 6 matching bases. The CDR3 spans 13 residues, from the cysteine through the phenylalanine. The DNA shown is the 39-base CDR3, in frame from base 1.